This T cell receptor beta chain was sequenced in a study of cytomegalovirus exposure and HLA in healthy donors. Vbeta (60) and Jbeta (13) primers were used in the PCR. Assay used: immunoSEQ multiplex PCR; TCRdb lists only in-frame clones, some missing. The sample holds some 150,000 clones, around four fifths seen once. The V gene lost 3 bases and the J gene lost 7 bases, with 13 bases spanning the gap. Germline V gene lookup returns CDR1 SNHLY and CDR2 FYNNEI. CDR3 size: 14 residues. General study results and limits: With later analysis, a missense DCLRE1C variant became linked to TCR beta V- and J-gene trimming. Among TCR beta chains, those listed as cytomegalovirus-associated numbered some 170. TCR beta sequences reportedly predicted most subjects' HLA-A and HLA-B alleles accurately.

In the case of this clone: Its antigen remains unknown.

This chain links TRBV2 with TRBJ1-5; TRBD1 is a possible D gene (6 bases). The sequenced sample was PBMCs. The source is a woman aged 40 to 55 in good health and CMV-seronegative. The CDR3 DNA is TGTGCCAGCAGTGATATCACAGGGATGCAGCCCCAGCATTTT. Translated: CASSDITGMQPQHF.